One sample yielded the 21 T cell receptor beta chains listed below, sequenced in a study of shared clonotypes between healthy human individuals. Method: immunoSEQ multiplex PCR; TCRdb's copy keeps in-frame clones and lacks some. The table has millions of clones, approximately 92% seen once. The source material was naive CD4+ T cells sorted from blood. The sample's subset: CD45RA+ positively selected. The receptors stem from a man aged 18-30 years in good health.

The chain links TRBV10-1 to TRBJ2-7; no firm D call. Germline CDR1 reads WNHNN; CDR2 reads SYGVQD (reference sequence). V was trimmed by 3 bases and J by 7 bases, leaving 4 bases between them. CDR3 size: 10 residues. This CDR3 is CASSEWEQYF. The DNA for the CDR3 is TGCGCCAGCAGTGAATGGGAGCAGTACTTC.

The chain couples TRBV7-3 to TRBJ2-7; 9 positions match TRBD1. CDR1 and CDR2 from the germline V gene are SGHTA and FQGTGA. CDR3 length: 15 residues. Losses at the gene ends were 0 bases for V and 3 bases for J; bases not matched to a gene: 3. As DNA, the CDR3 is TGTGCCAGCAGCTTAACGGGGACAGGGAACTACGAGCAGTACTTC. Its protein is CASSLTGTGNYEQYF.

In regard to this clone: A junction boundary mismatches the germline segment, possibly from a read error. The V call is TRBV10-3, the J call TRBJ1-1; D remains unclear. Germline V gene data show CDR1 as ENHRY and CDR2 as SYGVKD. The CDR3 spans 13 residues. CDR3 in DNA: TGTGCCAGCAGTGTTGACACAAACACTGAAGCTTTCTTT. Amino acids: CASSVDTNTEAFF.

The V gene is TRBV13, the J gene TRBJ2-7; 8 bases line up with TRBD2. This CDR3 is 14 amino acids long. Germline V CDR1 and CDR2: PRHDT, FYEKMQ (reference sequence). The V gene end was trimmed by 2 bases and the J gene end by 4 bases; junction bases not matched to a gene: 4. The CDR3 loop reads CASSLSEREYEQYF. For the CDR3, the DNA is TGTGCCAGCAGCTTATCGGAGCGGGAGTACGAGCAGTACTTC.

The chain carries TRBV6-5 and TRBJ1-4; D is undetermined. The CDR3 is 14 residues long. Germline assignment: CDR1 MNHEY and CDR2 SVGAGI. Between the trimmed V and J ends, which lost 0 bases and 3 bases, there was a span of 5 bases. CDR3 protein: CASSYSMANEKLFF. The CDR3, as DNA: TGTGCCAGCAGTTACTCGATGGCTAATGAAAAACTGTTTTTT.

The chain carries TRBV14 and TRBJ2-1; the match to TRBD2 covers 10 bases. Unmatched junction bases numbered 10, after V lost 4 bases and J lost 7 bases. The CDR3 loop spans 16 amino acids. Germline loops: CDR1 SGHDN, CDR2 FVKESK. CDR3 region: CASSLLSGGFGNEQFF. DNA for the CDR3: TGTGCCAGCAGCCTTCTTAGCGGGGGGTTTGGGAATGAGCAGTTCTTC.

The gene calls are TRBV28 and TRBJ2-5; TRBD1 agrees at 7 bases. The CDR3 is made up of 14 amino acids. V gave up 5 bases and J gave up 5 bases; unmatched junction bases: 8. CDR1 is MDHEN, CDR2 SYDVKM, per germline. The CDR3 here is CASSPRQGPETQYF. The DNA for the CDR3 is TGTGCCAGCAGTCCGAGACAGGGCCCTGAGACCCAGTACTTC.

This sequence joins TRBV11-2 and TRBJ1-1, with D tentatively TRBD1 (6 bases). The germline V gene encodes CDR1 SGHAT and CDR2 FQNNGV. The CDR3 sequence is 17 residues long. V was cut by 5 bases and J by 6 bases, with 25 bases left in between. The CDR3 DNA follows: TGTGCCAGCAGCAATGAGCTTGGAAGACAGGATGTAGCTGAAGCTTTCTTT. This codes for CASSNELGRQDVAEAFF.

The chain joins TRBV6-5 to TRBJ1-2, with TRBD1 as a possible D gene (6 bases). CDR1 and CDR2 from the germline V gene are MNHEY and SVGAGI. V lost 5 bases and J 0 bases, leaving 13 bases between the germline ends. This CDR3 is 15 amino acids long. CDR3 protein: CASSPSGATNYGYTF. The CDR3 DNA follows: TGTGCCAGCAGTCCCTCAGGGGCTACTAACTATGGCTACACCTTC.

V usage is TRBV18 and J usage is TRBJ2-1; TRBD2 is a possible D gene (6 bases). V was cut by 6 bases and J by 9 bases, with 15 bases left in between. The CDR3 covers 13 residues. The germline CDR1 and CDR2 sequences are KGHSH and LQKENI. CDR3 region: CASSPTSNIEQFF. For the CDR3, the DNA is TGTGCCAGCTCCCCGACTAGTAACATTGAGCAGTTCTTC. The complete variable domain, with remaining parts taken from reference TRBV18 and TRBJ2-1, reads NAGVMQNPRHLVRRRGQEARLRCSPMKGHSHVYWYRQLPEEGLKFMVYLQKENIIDESGMPKERFSAEFPKEGPSILRIQQVVRGDSAAYFCASSPTSNIEQFFGPGTRLTVL.

This clone has only a few counts. The chain recombines TRBV18 with TRBJ1-1; D is ambiguous. CDR3 length: 14 amino acids. Germline V gene sequence: CDR1 KGHSH, CDR2 LQKENI. With 4 bases removed from V and 0 bases from J, the gap between germline ends came to 9 bases. This CDR3 is CASSRDGLNTEAFF. The CDR3 DNA reads as TGTGCCAGCTCACGTGACGGATTGAACACTGAAGCTTTCTTT.

This clone has only a few counts. The chain couples TRBV10-3 to TRBJ1-6; D not resolved. The CDR3 extends over 13 amino acids. V was trimmed by 2 bases and J by 9 bases, leaving 8 bases between them. The germline gives CDR1 ENHRY, CDR2 SYGVKD. CDR3 amino acids: CAISEGVFSPLHF. The CDR3 DNA follows: TGTGCCATCAGTGAGGGGGTATTTTCACCCCTCCACTTT.

The V call is TRBV11-3, the J call TRBJ1-3; D gene ambiguous. The CDR3 extends over 13 amino acids. CDR1 SGHNT and CDR2 YENEEA come from the germline V gene. V lost 5 bases and J lost 3, with 8 bases in between. The CDR3 loop reads CASSRAVGNTIYF. CDR3 coding DNA: TGTGCCAGCAGCCGCGCCGTTGGAAACACCATATATTTT.

V usage is TRBV13 and J usage is TRBJ2-1; D may be TRBD1 or TRBD2 (5 bases each). CDR1 is PRHDT and CDR2 is FYEKMQ in the germline V gene (reference sequence). This CDR3 comprises 17 residues. Between the trimmed V and J ends, which lost 1 base and 9 bases, there was a span of 22 bases. The DNA of the CDR3 is TGTGCCAGCAGCTTAGACCGTCTAGCTATTGGAACAGGTGAGCAGTTCTTC. Protein: CASSLDRLAIGTGEQFF.

V is TRBV10-3 and J is TRBJ2-7, with a weak D call TRBD1 (5 bases). V dropped 4 bases and J dropped 2 bases, with 15 bases sitting between them. The CDR3 runs 15 residues. Per germline, CDR1 ENHRY and CDR2 SYGVKD. As DNA, the CDR3 is TGTGCCATCAGTGTGGGAATAGGGGCTACCTACGAGCAGTACTTC. As protein: CAISVGIGATYEQYF.

This chain joins TRBV6-5 and TRBJ2-6; D is ambiguous. V dropped 2 bases and J dropped 0 bases, with 2 bases sitting between them. The CDR3 loop spans 14 amino acids. Germline-derived CDR1 and CDR2 are MNHEY and SVGAGI. DNA of the CDR3: TGTGCCAGCAGTTACGACTCTGGGGCCAACGTCCTGACTTTC. Protein: CASSYDSGANVLTF.

This clone appeared a single time. The V and J genes are TRBV5-1 and TRBJ2-1, with 15 bases fitting TRBD2. V was pared by 4 bases and J by 10 bases, with 12 bases of the junction left unmatched. The CDR3 sequence is 17 residues long. The germline CDR1 and CDR2 sequences are SGHRS and YFSETQ. CDR3 in amino acids: CASSPLGGLAGGGEQFF. Written as DNA, the CDR3 is TGCGCCAGCAGCCCTTTGGGGGGACTAGCGGGAGGAGGCGAGCAGTTCTTC.

The count of this clone is one. The rearrangement uses TRBV5-4 and TRBJ2-6; 7 bases fit TRBD1. The germline gives CDR1 SGHNT, CDR2 YYREEE (reference sequence). This CDR3 has 17 amino acids. After removal of 1 base from V and 0 bases from J, the junction contained 4 bases not matched to a gene. CDR3 protein: CASSLRDSLSGANVLTF. CDR3 sequence (DNA): TGTGCCAGCAGCTTGCGGGACAGCCTCTCTGGGGCCAACGTCCTGACTTTC.

This chain joins TRBV19 and TRBJ2-2; TRBD1 aligns across 8 bases. CDR1 and CDR2 from the germline V gene are LNHDA and SQIVND (reference sequence). The CDR3 totals 15 residues. Trimming cost V 5 bases and J 7 bases; bases outside gene matches: 9. The DNA of the CDR3 is TGTGCCAGTAGTCTGGCAGGGGGCGCGGACGGGGAGCTGTTTTTT. Translation: CASSLAGGADGELFF. The variable domain in full, with the rest retrieved from reference TRBV19 and TRBJ2-2, is DGGITQSPKYLFRKEGQNVTLSCEQNLNHDAMYWYRQDPGQGLRLIYYSQIVNDFQKGDIAEGYSVSREKKESFPLTVTSAQKNPTAFYLCASSLAGGADGELFFGEGSRLTVL.

J is TRBJ2-7 and V is TRBV27; 16 bases match TRBD2. CDR3 length: 17 residues. The ends lost 5 bases at V and 5 bases at J; junction bases unmatched: 9. Per germline, CDR1 MNHEY and CDR2 SMNVEV (reference sequence). The CDR3 sequence: CASSREGLAGGLHEQYF. CDR3 nucleotides: TGTGCCAGCAGTAGGGAGGGACTAGCGGGAGGGCTCCACGAGCAGTACTTC.

The chain employs TRBV7-9 and TRBJ2-2; D uncertain. CDR3 length equals 18 residues. Trimming shortened V by 2 bases and J by 4 bases, and 20 bases separated the two germline ends. Germline CDR1 reads SEHNR; CDR2 reads FQNEAQ (reference sequence). CDR3 bases: TGTGCCAGCAGCTTAAGGTTGCCAGGTCAACAGTTCACCGGGGAGCTGTTTTTT. Its protein is CASSLRLPGQQFTGELFF.